This is a list of T cell receptor beta chains from one sample in a study of PD-L1 blockade in urothelial cancer. Some clones are missing from TCRdb's copy, which holds only in-frame ones; the method was immunoSEQ multiplex PCR. The data contain tens of thousands of clones, approximately 80% of them seen just once; the ten biggest clones take up 3.6%. The material was PBMCs, obtained around atezolizumab (anti-PD-L1) treatment. The receptors were sampled from a man between 70 and 80 years old with urothelial cancer. Both conserved end residues are part of each CDR3. Each record gives: V gene, J gene, D gene, clone size, CDR3 protein, CDR3 DNA. The D gene is left open where the match is weak. Size is stated for part of the rows, as once, few or many counts, or as a class when the clone is expanded.

V gene: TRBV5-4; J gene: TRBJ2-3; D gene: TRBD1; clone size: few; CDR3 protein: CASSSDRGRGGTDTQYF; CDR3 DNA: TGTGCCAGCAGCTCGGACAGGGGGCGTGGGGGCACAGATACGCAGTATTTT
V gene: TRBV11-3; J gene: TRBJ2-7; D gene: .; clone size: many; CDR3 protein: CASSFRSGLKPTF; CDR3 DNA: TGTGCCAGCAGCTTTCGATCTGGACTCAAACCAACCTTC
V gene: TRBV28; J gene: TRBJ2-5; D gene: TRBD1; clone size: .; CDR3 protein: CASSPLTGTETQYF; CDR3 DNA: TGTGCCAGCAGTCCTCTGACAGGGACCGAGACCCAGTACTTC
V gene: TRBV6-5; J gene: TRBJ2-1; D gene: TRBD2; clone size: .; CDR3 protein: CASRLIAGGYNEQFF; CDR3 DNA: TGTGCCAGCAGGTTAATAGCGGGCGGATACAATGAGCAGTTCTTC
V gene: TRBV7-2; J gene: TRBJ2-5; D gene: .; clone size: medium-sized; CDR3 protein: CASSLNSQETQYF; CDR3 DNA: TGTGCCAGCAGCTTGAACTCTCAAGAGACCCAGTACTTC
V gene: TRBV13; J gene: TRBJ2-3; D gene: .; clone size: .; CDR3 protein: CASSLDLTGGVTDTQYF; CDR3 DNA: TGTGCCAGCAGCTTAGACTTAACAGGGGGGGTAACAGATACGCAGTATTTT
V gene: TRBV29-1; J gene: TRBJ1-1; D gene: TRBD1; clone size: .; CDR3 protein: CSVLGTGGTEAFF; CDR3 DNA: TGCAGCGTTCTGGGGACAGGGGGGACTGAAGCTTTCTTT
V gene: TRBV25-1; J gene: TRBJ2-3; D gene: TRBD2; clone size: medium-sized; CDR3 protein: CASSEGSGSEVDTQYF; CDR3 DNA: TGTGCCAGCAGTGAAGGAAGCGGGAGTGAGGTAGATACGCAGTATTTT
V gene: TRBV25-1; J gene: TRBJ2-3; D gene: .; clone size: .; CDR3 protein: CASTQRQSTDTQYF; CDR3 DNA: TGTGCCAGCACCCAGCGGCAGAGCACAGATACGCAGTATTTT
V gene: TRBV4-1; J gene: TRBJ2-4; D gene: .; clone size: .; CDR3 protein: CASSQGVAPGRNIQYF; CDR3 DNA: TGCGCCAGCAGCCAAGGAGTAGCACCTGGCAGAAACATTCAGTACTTC
V gene: TRBV28; J gene: TRBJ1-1; D gene: TRBD1; clone size: .; CDR3 protein: CASSLTTGLEAFF; CDR3 DNA: TGTGCCAGCAGTCTCACGACAGGGCTTGAAGCTTTCTTT
V gene: TRBV2; J gene: TRBJ2-1; D gene: .; clone size: .; CDR3 protein: CASSGQRNANSEQFF; CDR3 DNA: TGTGCCAGCAGTGGCCAAAGAAATGCAAATAGTGAGCAGTTCTTC
V gene: TRBV10-3; J gene: TRBJ2-1; D gene: .; clone size: many; CDR3 protein: CAISDYSWWNEQFF; CDR3 DNA: TGTGCCATCAGTGATTACAGCTGGTGGAATGAGCAGTTCTTC
V gene: TRBV7-2; J gene: TRBJ1-5; D gene: TRBD1; clone size: .; CDR3 protein: CASSPTGGPQPQHF; CDR3 DNA: TGTGCCAGCAGCCCAACAGGGGGACCTCAGCCCCAGCATTTT
V gene: TRBV19; J gene: TRBJ2-2; D gene: .; clone size: .; CDR3 protein: CASAAKNTGELFF; CDR3 DNA: TGTGCCAGTGCCGCGAAGAACACCGGGGAGCTGTTTTTT
V gene: TRBV28; J gene: TRBJ1-3; D gene: TRBD1; clone size: once; CDR3 protein: CASSLEGAPGNTIYF; CDR3 DNA: TGTGCCAGCAGTTTAGAGGGGGCGCCTGGAAACACCATATATTTT
V gene: TRBV7-2; J gene: TRBJ1-1; D gene: .; clone size: .; CDR3 protein: CASSPRRRNTEAFF; CDR3 DNA: TGTGCCAGCAGCCCCCGCCGGAGGAACACTGAAGCTTTCTTT
V gene: TRBV7-6; J gene: TRBJ2-3; D gene: TRBD2; clone size: .; CDR3 protein: CASSPGLAGGLADTQYF; CDR3 DNA: TGTGCCAGCAGCCCGGGACTAGCGGGGGGGCTGGCAGATACGCAGTATTTT
V gene: TRBV25-1; J gene: TRBJ2-3; D gene: .; clone size: .; CDR3 protein: CASSEGQALGTQYF; CDR3 DNA: TGTGCCAGCAGTGAAGGCCAGGCGTTAGGTACGCAGTATTTT
V gene: TRBV30; J gene: TRBJ2-6; D gene: .; clone size: .; CDR3 protein: CAWSQGPTGANVLTF; CDR3 DNA: TGTGCCTGGAGTCAGGGTCCTACTGGGGCCAACGTCCTGACTTTC
V gene: TRBV5-1; J gene: TRBJ1-1; D gene: .; clone size: .; CDR3 protein: CASSLPGTEAFF; CDR3 DNA: TGCGCCAGCAGCTTGCCCGGGACTGAAGCTTTCTTT
V gene: TRBV7-8; J gene: TRBJ2-1; D gene: TRBD2; clone size: once; CDR3 protein: CASSPSRTSGEYNEQFF; CDR3 DNA: TGTGCCAGCAGCCCATCCCGGACTAGCGGCGAATACAATGAGCAGTTCTTC
V gene: TRBV19; J gene: TRBJ2-5; D gene: .; clone size: .; CDR3 protein: CASSGSGQETQYF; CDR3 DNA: TGTGCCAGTAGTGGCTCCGGGCAAGAGACCCAGTACTTC
V gene: TRBV9; J gene: TRBJ2-1; D gene: .; clone size: .; CDR3 protein: CASSEEGTAGNEQFF; CDR3 DNA: TGTGCCAGCAGCGAAGAAGGGACCGCGGGAAATGAGCAGTTCTTC
V gene: TRBV18; J gene: TRBJ1-1; D gene: .; clone size: .; CDR3 protein: CASSKSTGITTEAFF; CDR3 DNA: TGTGCCAGCTCAAAGTCGACCGGGATAACGACTGAAGCTTTCTTT
V gene: TRBV4-3; J gene: TRBJ2-5; D gene: .; clone size: once; CDR3 protein: CASSQDQGPGETQYF; CDR3 DNA: TGCGCCAGCAGCCAAGATCAGGGGCCGGGGGAGACCCAGTACTTC
V gene: TRBV29-1; J gene: TRBJ2-3; D gene: TRBD1; clone size: .; CDR3 protein: CSVSRDRVTDTQYF; CDR3 DNA: TGCAGCGTGAGCCGGGACAGGGTAACAGATACGCAGTATTTT
V gene: TRBV25-1; J gene: TRBJ2-5; D gene: .; clone size: .; CDR3 protein: CASGNRARQETQYF; CDR3 DNA: TGTGCCAGCGGGAACAGGGCTCGTCAAGAGACCCAGTACTTC
V gene: TRBV11-3; J gene: TRBJ2-3; D gene: .; clone size: .; CDR3 protein: CASSLDPAQDTQYF; CDR3 DNA: TGTGCCAGCAGCTTAGACCCCGCGCAAGATACGCAGTATTTT
V gene: TRBV18; J gene: TRBJ2-7; D gene: .; clone size: .; CDR3 protein: CASRAGERAYEQYF; CDR3 DNA: TGTGCCAGCAGAGCCGGGGAGAGGGCCTACGAGCAGTACTTC
V gene: TRBV4-3; J gene: TRBJ1-2; D gene: TRBD1; clone size: .; CDR3 protein: CASSQDRQGPSDGYTF; CDR3 DNA: TGCGCCAGCAGCCAAGACAGACAGGGGCCATCGGATGGCTACACCTTC
V gene: TRBV7-3; J gene: TRBJ2-1; D gene: .; clone size: .; CDR3 protein: CASSTAPGSGNEQFF; CDR3 DNA: TGTGCCAGCAGTACCGCCCCCGGGAGTGGTAATGAGCAGTTCTTC
V gene: TRBV27; J gene: TRBJ2-1; D gene: TRBD2; clone size: .; CDR3 protein: CASSLQRGGNEQFF; CDR3 DNA: TGTGCCAGCAGTTTACAGCGGGGGGGCAATGAGCAGTTCTTC
V gene: TRBV11-1; J gene: TRBJ1-3; D gene: .; clone size: .; CDR3 protein: CASSFGGAGNTIYF; CDR3 DNA: TGTGCCAGCAGCTTCGGGGGTGCTGGAAACACCATATATTTT
V gene: TRBV15; J gene: TRBJ2-3; D gene: TRBD2; clone size: .; CDR3 protein: CATSFSGEGDTQYF; CDR3 DNA: TGTGCCACCAGCTTTTCGGGGGAGGGAGATACGCAGTATTTT